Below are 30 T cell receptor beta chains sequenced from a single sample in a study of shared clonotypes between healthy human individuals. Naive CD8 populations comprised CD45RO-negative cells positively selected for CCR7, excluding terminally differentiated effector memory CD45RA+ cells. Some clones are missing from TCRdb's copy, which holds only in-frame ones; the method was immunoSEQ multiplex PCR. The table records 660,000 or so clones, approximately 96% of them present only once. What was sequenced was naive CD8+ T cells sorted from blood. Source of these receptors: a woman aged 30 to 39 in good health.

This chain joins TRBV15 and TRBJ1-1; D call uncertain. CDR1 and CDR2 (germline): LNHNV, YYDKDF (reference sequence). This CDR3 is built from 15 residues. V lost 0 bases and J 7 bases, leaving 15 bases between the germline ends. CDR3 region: CATSRDRTASLEAFF. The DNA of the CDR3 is TGTGCCACCAGCAGAGATCGAACAGCGAGCCTTGAAGCTTTCTTT.

CDR3 in DNA: TGTGCCAGCAGCTTAGGGAGGGAGACAATGAACACTGAAGCTTTCTTT. Amino acids: CASSLGRETMNTEAFF. The chain uses TRBV11-2 and TRBJ1-1; no clear D gene. Deletions cut 1 base from V and 0 bases from J, with 12 bases between. CDR1 is SGHAT and CDR2 is FQNNGV in the germline V gene. The CDR3 totals 16 residues.

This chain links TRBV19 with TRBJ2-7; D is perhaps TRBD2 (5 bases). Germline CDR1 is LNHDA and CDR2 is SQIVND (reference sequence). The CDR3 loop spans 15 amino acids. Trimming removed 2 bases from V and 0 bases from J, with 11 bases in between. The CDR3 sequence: CASSISRDSSYEQYF. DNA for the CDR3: TGTGCCAGTAGTATATCCCGGGATAGCTCCTACGAGCAGTACTTC.

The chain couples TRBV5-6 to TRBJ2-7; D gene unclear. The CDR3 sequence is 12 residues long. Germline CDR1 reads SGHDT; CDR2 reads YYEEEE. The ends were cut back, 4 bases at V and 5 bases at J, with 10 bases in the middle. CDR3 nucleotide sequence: TGTGCCAGCAGCCTGGGCGTGGACGAGCAGTACTTC. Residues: CASSLGVDEQYF.

The CDR3 protein is CASSPGLAGGESSYEQYF. CDR3 in DNA: TGTGCCAGCAGCCCTGGACTAGCGGGAGGGGAGAGCTCCTACGAGCAGTACTTC. The chain employs TRBV7-9 and TRBJ2-7, with 15 bases aligning to TRBD2. Unmatched junction bases numbered 8, after V lost 5 bases and J lost 0 bases. Germline assignment: CDR1 SEHNR and CDR2 FQNEAQ (reference sequence). This CDR3 region has 18 residues.

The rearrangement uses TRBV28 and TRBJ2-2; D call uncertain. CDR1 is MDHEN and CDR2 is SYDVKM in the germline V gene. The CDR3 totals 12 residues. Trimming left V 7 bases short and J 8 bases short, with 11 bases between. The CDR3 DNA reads TGTGCCAGCAATAGTCGGTTTGGGGAGCTGTTTTTT. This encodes CASNSRFGELFF.

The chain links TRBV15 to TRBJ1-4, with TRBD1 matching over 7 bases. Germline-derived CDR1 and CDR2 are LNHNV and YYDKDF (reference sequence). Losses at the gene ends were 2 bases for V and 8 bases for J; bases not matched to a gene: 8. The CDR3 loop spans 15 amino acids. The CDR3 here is CATSRPRQGLEKLFF. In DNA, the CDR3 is TGTGCCACCAGCAGACCCCGACAGGGTCTGGAAAAACTGTTTTTT.

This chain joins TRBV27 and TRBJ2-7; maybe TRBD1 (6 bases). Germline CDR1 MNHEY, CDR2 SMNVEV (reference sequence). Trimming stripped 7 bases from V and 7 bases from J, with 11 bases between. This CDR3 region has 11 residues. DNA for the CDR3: TGTGCCAGCATCGTCAGGGGAGAGCAGTACTTC. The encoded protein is CASIVRGEQYF.

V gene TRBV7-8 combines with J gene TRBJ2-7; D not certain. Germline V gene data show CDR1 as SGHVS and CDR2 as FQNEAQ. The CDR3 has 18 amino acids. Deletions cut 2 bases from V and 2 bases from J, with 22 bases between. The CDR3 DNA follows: TGTGCCAGCAGCTTACTGTTTTACCCCTTGACACACACCTACGAGCAGTACTTC. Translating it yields CASSLLFYPLTHTYEQYF.

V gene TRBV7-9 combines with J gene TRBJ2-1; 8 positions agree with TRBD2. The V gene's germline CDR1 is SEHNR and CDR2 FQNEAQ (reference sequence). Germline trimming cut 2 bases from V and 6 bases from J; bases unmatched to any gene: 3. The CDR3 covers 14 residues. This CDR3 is CASSLKGLVNEQFF. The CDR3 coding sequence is TGTGCCAGCAGCTTAAAGGGACTAGTCAATGAGCAGTTCTTC.

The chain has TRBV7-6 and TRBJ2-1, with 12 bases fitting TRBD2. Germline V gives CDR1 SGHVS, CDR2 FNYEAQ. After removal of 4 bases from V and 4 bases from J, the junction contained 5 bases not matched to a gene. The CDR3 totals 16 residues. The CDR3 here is CASSSGLAGEYNEQFF. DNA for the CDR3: TGTGCCAGCAGCTCGGGACTAGCGGGTGAATACAATGAGCAGTTCTTC.

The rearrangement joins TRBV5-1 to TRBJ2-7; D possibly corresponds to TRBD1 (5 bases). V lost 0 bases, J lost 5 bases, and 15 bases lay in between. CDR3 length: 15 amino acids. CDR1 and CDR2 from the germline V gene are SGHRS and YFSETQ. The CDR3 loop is CASSLEWGGIHEQYF. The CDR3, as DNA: TGCGCCAGCAGCTTGGAGTGGGGCGGAATCCACGAGCAGTACTTC. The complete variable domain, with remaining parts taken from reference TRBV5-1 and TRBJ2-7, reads KAGVTQTPRYLIKTRGQQVTLSCSPISGHRSVSWYQQTPGQGLQFLFEYFSETQRNKGNFPGRFSGRQFSNSRSEMNVSTLELGDSALYLCASSLEWGGIHEQYFGPGTRLTVT.

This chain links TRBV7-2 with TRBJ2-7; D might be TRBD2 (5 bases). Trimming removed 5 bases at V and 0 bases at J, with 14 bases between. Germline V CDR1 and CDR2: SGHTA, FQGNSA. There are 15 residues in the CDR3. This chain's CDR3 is CASSARMTTSYEQYF. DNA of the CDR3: TGTGCCAGCAGCGCCCGAATGACTACCTCCTACGAGCAGTACTTC.

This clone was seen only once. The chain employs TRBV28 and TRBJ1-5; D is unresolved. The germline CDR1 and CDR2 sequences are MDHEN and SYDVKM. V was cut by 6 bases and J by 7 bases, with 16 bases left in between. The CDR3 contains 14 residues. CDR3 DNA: TGTGCCAGCAGCGGACCCGTTCTTGGGCAGCCCCAGCATTTT. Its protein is CASSGPVLGQPQHF.

The CDR3 region has the DNA TGCAGCGCCGAATGGGGGGAGTCCCCCGCTAATGAAGCTTTCTTT. It specifies CSAEWGESPANEAFF. The J gene is TRBJ1-1, the V gene TRBV29-1; D may be TRBD1 (5 bases). Germline V CDR1 and CDR2: SQVTM, ANQGSEA. Trimming pared 7 bases from V and 7 bases from J, leaving 25 bases between. This CDR3 has 15 amino acids.

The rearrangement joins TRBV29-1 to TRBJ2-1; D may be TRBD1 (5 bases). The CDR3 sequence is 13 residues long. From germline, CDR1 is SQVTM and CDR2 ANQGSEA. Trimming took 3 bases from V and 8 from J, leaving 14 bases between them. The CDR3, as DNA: TGCAGCGTTGATTTAGGGGTTGGACATGAGCAGTTCTTC. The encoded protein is CSVDLGVGHEQFF.

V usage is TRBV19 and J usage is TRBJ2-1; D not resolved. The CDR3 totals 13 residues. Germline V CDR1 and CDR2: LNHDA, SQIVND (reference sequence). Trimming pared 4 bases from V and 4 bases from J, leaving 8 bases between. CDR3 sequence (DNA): TGTGCCAGTAGTAACGAGACGTACAATGAGCAGTTCTTC. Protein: CASSNETYNEQFF.

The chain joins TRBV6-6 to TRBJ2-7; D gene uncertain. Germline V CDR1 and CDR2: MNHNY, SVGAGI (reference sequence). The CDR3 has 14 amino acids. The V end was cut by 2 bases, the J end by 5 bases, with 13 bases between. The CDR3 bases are TGTGCCAGCAGTTACGAATACCTTGGAAACGAGCAGTACTTC. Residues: CASSYEYLGNEQYF.

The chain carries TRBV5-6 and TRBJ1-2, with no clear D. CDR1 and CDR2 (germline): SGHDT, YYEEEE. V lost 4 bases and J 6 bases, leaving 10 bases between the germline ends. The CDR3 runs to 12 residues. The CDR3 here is CASSILPNGYTF. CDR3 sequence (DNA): TGTGCCAGCAGCATACTTCCGAATGGCTACACCTTC.

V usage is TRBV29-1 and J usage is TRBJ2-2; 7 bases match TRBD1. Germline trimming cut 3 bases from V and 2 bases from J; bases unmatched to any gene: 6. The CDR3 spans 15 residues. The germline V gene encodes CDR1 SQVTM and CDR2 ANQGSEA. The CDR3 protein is CSVEVDRVNTGELFF. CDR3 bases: TGCAGCGTTGAGGTTGACAGGGTTAACACCGGGGAGCTGTTTTTT.

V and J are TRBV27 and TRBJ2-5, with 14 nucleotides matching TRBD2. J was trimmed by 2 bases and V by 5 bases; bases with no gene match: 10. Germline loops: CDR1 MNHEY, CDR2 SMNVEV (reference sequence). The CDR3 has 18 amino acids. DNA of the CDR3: TGTGCCAGCAGTACCGGGACTAGCGGGAGTTTGGGTCAAGAGACCCAGTACTTC. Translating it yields CASSTGTSGSLGQETQYF.

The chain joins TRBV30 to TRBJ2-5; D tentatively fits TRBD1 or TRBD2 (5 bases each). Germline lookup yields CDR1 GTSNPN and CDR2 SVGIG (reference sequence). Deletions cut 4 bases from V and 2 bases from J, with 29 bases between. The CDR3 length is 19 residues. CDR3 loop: CAWNTGSPFRPEGQETQYF. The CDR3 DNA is TGTGCCTGGAACACGGGGTCCCCGTTTCGACCAGAGGGGCAAGAGACCCAGTACTTC.

As DNA, the CDR3 is TGTGCCAGCAGTGAATGGGGCGGGCAGGAGGCTAACTATGGCTACACCTTC. It translates to CASSEWGGQEANYGYTF. The chain uses TRBV25-1 and TRBJ1-2; tentatively, D is TRBD1 (5 bases). The germline CDR1 and CDR2 sequences are MGHDK and SYGVNS. Trimming left V 1 base short and J 0 bases short, with 15 bases between. The CDR3 consists of 17 residues.

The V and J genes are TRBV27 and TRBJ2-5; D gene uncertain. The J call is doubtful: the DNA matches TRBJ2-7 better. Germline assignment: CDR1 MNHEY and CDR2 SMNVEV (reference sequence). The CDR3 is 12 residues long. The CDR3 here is CASSFPGHEQYF. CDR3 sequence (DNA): TGTGCCAGCAGTTTTCCCGGACACGAGCAGTACTTC.

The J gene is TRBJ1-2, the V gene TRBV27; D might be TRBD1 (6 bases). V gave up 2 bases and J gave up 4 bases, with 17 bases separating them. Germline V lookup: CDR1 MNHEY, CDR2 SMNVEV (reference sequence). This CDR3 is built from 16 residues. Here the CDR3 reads CASSLLLPGQSYGYTF. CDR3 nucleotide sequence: TGTGCCAGCAGTTTACTTCTCCCGGGACAAAGCTATGGCTACACCTTC.

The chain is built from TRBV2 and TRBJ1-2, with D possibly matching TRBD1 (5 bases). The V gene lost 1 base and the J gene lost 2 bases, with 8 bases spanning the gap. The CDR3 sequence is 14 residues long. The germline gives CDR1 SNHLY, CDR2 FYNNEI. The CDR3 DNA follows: TGTGCCAGCAGTGAAGAAGAGGGGAACTATGGCTACACCTTC. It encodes CASSEEEGNYGYTF.

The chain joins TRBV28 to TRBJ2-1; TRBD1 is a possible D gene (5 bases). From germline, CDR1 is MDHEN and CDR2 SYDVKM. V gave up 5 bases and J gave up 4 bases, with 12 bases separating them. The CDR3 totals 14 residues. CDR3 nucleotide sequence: TGTGCCAGCAGTCTCAGGGCTGGGTACAATGAGCAGTTCTTC. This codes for CASSLRAGYNEQFF.

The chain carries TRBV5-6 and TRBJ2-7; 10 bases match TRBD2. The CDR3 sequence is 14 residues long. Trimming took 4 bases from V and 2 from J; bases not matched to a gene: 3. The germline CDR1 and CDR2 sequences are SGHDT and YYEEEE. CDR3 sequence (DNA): TGTGCCAGCAGCCTGACTAGCGGGCCCTACGAGCAGTACTTC. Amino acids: CASSLTSGPYEQYF.

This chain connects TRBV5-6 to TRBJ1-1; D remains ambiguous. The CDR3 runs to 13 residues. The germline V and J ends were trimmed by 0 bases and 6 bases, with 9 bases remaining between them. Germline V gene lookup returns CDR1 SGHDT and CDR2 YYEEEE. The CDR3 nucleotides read TGTGCCAGCAGCTTGGGATCAGGAGCTGAAGCTTTCTTT. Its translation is CASSLGSGAEAFF.

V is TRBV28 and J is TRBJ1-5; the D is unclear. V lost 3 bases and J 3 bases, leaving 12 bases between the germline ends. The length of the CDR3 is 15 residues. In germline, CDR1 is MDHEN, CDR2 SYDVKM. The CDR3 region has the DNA TGTGCCAGCAGTTTTGAAACGATGGACAATCAGCCCCAGCATTTT. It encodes CASSFETMDNQPQHF.